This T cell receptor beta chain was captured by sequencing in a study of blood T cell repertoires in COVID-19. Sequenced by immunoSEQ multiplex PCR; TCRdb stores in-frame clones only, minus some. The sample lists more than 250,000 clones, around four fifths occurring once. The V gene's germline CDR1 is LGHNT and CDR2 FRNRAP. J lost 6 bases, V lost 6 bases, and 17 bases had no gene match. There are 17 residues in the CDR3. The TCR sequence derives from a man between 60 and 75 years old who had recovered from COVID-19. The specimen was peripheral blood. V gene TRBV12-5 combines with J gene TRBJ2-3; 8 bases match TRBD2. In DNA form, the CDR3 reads TGTGCTAGTGGCGGGGGGGAGCGCCCTCGAACCCGGGATACGCAGTATTTT. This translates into CASGGGERPRTRDTQYF.